Included here is one T cell receptor beta chain sequence, with context. The sample belongs to a study of shared clonotypes between healthy human individuals. The CDR3 is made up of 16 amino acids. Germline values: CDR1 SNHLY, CDR2 FYNNEI. Trimming stripped 2 bases from V and 6 bases from J, with 17 bases between. For each subset, genomic DNA was distributed in equal portions over several immunoSEQ plates. The method was immunoSEQ multiplex PCR; TCRdb's version includes in-frame clones alone and lacks a portion of them. The sample lists around 2.5 million clones, approximately 93% occurring once. The chain has TRBV2 and TRBJ1-5; TRBD1 is a possible D gene (6 bases). This receptor was taken from a man aged 18 to 29 in good health. Some clones in this sample may be carry-over from other donors' samples. The sample taken for sequencing was naive CD4+ T cells from PBMCs. Subset given: CD45RA+ positively selected. CDR3 in amino acids: CASSELTGRVGQPQHF. CDR3 nucleotides: TGTGCCAGCAGTGAACTAACAGGGAGGGTGGGTCAGCCCCAGCATTTT.